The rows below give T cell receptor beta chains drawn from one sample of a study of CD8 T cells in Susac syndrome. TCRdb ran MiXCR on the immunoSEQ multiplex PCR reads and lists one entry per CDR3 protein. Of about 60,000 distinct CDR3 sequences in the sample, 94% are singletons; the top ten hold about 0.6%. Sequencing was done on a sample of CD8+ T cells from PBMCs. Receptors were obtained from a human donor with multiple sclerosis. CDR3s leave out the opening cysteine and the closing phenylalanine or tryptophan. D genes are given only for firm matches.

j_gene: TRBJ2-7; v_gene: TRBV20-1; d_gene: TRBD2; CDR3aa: STNGTTSYEQY
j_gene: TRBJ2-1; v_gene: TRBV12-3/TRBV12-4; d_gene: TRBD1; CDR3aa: ASSTGTGVHEQF
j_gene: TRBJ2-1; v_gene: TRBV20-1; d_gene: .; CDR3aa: SARDDYNEQF
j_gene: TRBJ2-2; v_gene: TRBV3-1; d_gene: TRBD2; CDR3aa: ASSSPTSGRADTGELF
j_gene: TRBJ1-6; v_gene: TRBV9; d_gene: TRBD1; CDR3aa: ASSGDRSDNSPLH
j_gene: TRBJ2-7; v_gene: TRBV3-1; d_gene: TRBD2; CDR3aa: ASSHLVAGDYEQY
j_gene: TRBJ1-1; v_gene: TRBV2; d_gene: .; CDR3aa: ASSEEVRPYTEAF
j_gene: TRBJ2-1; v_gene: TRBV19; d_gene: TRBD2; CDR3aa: ASRVAGSSYNEQF
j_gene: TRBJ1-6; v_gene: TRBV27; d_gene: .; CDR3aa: ASSLGGNSPLH
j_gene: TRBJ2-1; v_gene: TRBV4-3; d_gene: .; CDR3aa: ASSQDSTYNEQF
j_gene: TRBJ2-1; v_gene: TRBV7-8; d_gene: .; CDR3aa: ASSPVSSSSYNEQF
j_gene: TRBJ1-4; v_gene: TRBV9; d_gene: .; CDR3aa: PGLDSF
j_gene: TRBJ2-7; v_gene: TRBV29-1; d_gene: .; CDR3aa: SVVRDVEQY
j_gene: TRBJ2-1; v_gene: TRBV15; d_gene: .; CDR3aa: ATSRGPANEQF
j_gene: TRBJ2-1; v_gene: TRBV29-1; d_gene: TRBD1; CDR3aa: SASGQGMVNEQF
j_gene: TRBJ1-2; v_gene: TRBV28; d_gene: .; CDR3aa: ASRPRVDGYT
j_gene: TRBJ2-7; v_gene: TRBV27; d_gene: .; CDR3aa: ASSLFTGTYEQY
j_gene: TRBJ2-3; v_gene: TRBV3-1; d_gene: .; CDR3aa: ASSLYLGGPTDTQY
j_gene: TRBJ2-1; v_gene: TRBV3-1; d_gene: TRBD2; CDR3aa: ASRPTLREKKPSSYNEQF
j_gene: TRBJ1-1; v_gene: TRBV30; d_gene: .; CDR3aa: AWSAFTVGNTEAF
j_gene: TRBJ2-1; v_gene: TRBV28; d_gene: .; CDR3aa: ASSRNLEDNEQF
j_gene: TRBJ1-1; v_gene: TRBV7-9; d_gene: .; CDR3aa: ASSLDGGQNTEAF
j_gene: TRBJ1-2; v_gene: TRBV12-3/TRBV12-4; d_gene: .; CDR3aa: ASSLGQKYGYT
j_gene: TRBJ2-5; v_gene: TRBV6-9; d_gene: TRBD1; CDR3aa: ASSYNPGGASQQETQY
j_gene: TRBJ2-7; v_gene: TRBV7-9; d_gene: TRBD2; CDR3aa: ASSLAREVVEQY
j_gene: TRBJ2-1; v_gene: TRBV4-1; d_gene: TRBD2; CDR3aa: ASSQVGGNEQF
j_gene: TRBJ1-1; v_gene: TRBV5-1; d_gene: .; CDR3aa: ASSLAQDMNTEAF
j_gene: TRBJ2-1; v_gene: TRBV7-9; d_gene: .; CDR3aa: ASSRTGEAGEQF
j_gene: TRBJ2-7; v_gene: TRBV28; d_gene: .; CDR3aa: ASRPREMGYEQY
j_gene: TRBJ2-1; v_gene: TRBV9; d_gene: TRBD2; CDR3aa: ASSTSGGNNEQF
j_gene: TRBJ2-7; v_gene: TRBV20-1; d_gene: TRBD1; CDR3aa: SARTGTVYEQY
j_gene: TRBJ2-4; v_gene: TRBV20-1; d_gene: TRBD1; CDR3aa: SAPDREAKNIQY
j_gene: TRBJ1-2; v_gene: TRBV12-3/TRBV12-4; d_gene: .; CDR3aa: ASSLLIAYGYT
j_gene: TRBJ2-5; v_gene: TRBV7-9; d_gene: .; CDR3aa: ASSLWEETQY
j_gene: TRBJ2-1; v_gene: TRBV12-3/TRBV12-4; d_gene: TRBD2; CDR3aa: ASSYPSGDNNEQF
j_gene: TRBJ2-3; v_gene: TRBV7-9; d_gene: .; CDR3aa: ASSPTLGTDTQY
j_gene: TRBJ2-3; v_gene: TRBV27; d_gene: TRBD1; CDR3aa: ASVGDRGGDTQY